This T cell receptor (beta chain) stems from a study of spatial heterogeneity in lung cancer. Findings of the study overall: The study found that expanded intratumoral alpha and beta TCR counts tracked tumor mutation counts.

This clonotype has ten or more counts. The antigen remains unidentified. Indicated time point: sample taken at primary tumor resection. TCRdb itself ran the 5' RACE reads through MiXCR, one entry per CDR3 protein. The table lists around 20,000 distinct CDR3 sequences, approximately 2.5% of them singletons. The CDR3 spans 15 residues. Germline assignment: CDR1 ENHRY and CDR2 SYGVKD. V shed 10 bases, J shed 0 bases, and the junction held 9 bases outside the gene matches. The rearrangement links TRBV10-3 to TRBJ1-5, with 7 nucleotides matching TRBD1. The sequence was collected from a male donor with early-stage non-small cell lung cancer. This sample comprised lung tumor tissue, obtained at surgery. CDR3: CATAGTVDSNQPQHF. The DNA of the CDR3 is TGTGCCACTGCCGGGACAGTTGATAGCAATCAGCCCCAGCATTTT.